The source of this T cell receptor beta chain is a study of CD8 T cells in Susac syndrome. General observations from the study: Susac-specific public clones were found in both the total CD8+ and the CD8+ TEMRA repertoires, with about 17 in the former and roughly five in the latter.

An input of roughly 0.5 to 1 ug of RNA was subjected to reverse transcription using random hexamers. TCRdb fed the immunoSEQ multiplex PCR reads into MiXCR, producing one record per CDR3 protein. The table records under 200,000 distinct CDR3 sequences, 95% of them present only once. TCR beta sequencing covered blood CD8+ and CD4+ T cells. The patients with Susac syndrome satisfied recently defined diagnostic criteria for either definite or probable disease. Negative isolation yielded CD8+ and CD4+ T cells; FACS enriched TEMRA cells. This clonotype was seen a single time. Its specificity is unknown. The length of the CDR3 is 13 residues. The V end lost 3 bases, the J end lost 2 bases, and 8 bases lay between the germline ends. Germline V gene lookup returns CDR1 LGHDT and CDR2 YNNKEL (reference sequence).

Sequences were obtained from CD8+ T cells from PBMCs. The chain employs TRBV3-1 and TRBJ2-7, with unresolved D. The source is a human donor with Susac syndrome. In nucleotides, the CDR3 is TGTGCCAGCAGCCAGGCTCGGGCCTACGAGCAGTACTTC. This encodes CASSQARAYEQYF.